This T cell receptor (beta chain) was retrieved from a study of blood T cell repertoires in COVID-19. Study details: The United States, Italy and Spain provided the acute and convalescent COVID-19 samples.

Germline CDR1 and CDR2: SGHVS and FQNEAQ. This CDR3 has 19 residues. Trimming cost V 3 bases and J 3 bases; bases outside gene matches: 14. Sequencing was performed with immunoSEQ multiplex PCR; in TCRdb, only in-frame clones are kept and a portion is missing. The top ten hold 4.1% of the sample, which has about 270,000 clones, around four fifths seen once. The specimen sequenced was peripheral blood. The TCR originated in a woman between 50 and 59 years old with active or convalescent COVID-19. The chain is built from TRBV7-8 and TRBJ2-5, with TRBD2 identical over 12 bases. The chain's CDR3 is CASSFLASGRARRKETQYF. Here the CDR3 DNA reads TGTGCCAGCAGCTTCTTGGCTAGCGGGAGGGCCAGGCGAAAAGAGACCCAGTACTTC.